Only a few counts were recorded for the clone carrying this T cell receptor (beta chain). Trimming took 5 bases from V and 2 from J, leaving 15 bases between them. CDR3 length equals 15 residues. Looked up from germline, CDR1 is SEHNR and CDR2 is FQNEAQ (reference sequence). This entry comes from a study of blood T cells in healthy people across ages. Primed by a sample-barcoded 5' primer and a J-beta primer mix, a second PCR proceeded for about 7 to 11 cycles. TCRdb redid the calling of the 5' RACE reads with MiXCR, one entry per CDR3 protein. The sample has hundreds of thousands of distinct CDR3 sequences; around 50% are singletons.

The specimen sequenced was blood. The rearrangement links TRBV7-9 to TRBJ2-5; D might be TRBD2 (7 bases). This receptor was identified in a man of 80 years or more in good health. Written as DNA, the CDR3 is TGTGCCAGCAGCCCGGGGGGCTATCCTCAAGAGACCCAGTACTTC. This encodes CASSPGGYPQETQYF. Complete variable domain (other parts from reference TRBV7-9 and TRBJ2-5): DTGVSQNPRHKITKRGQNVTFRCDPISEHNRLYWYRQTLGQGPEFLTYFQNEAQLEKSRLLSDRFSAERPKGSFSTLEIQRTEQGDSAMYLCASSPGGYPQETQYFGPGTRLLVL.